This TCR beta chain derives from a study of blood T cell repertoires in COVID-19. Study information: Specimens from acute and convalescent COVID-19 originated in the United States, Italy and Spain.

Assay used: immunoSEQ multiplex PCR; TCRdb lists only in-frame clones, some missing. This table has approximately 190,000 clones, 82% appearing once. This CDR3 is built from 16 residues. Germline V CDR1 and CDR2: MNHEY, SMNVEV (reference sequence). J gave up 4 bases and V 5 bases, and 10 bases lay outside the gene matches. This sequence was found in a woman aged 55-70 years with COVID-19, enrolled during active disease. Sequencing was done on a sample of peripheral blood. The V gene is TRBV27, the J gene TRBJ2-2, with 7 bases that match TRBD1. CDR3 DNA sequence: TGTGCCAGCAGTGCTTACAGGGGCCGAGGCACCGGGGAGCTGTTTTTT. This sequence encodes CASSAYRGRGTGELFF.